Below are 18 T cell receptor beta chains sequenced from a single sample in a study of T-cell memory formation after mild COVID-19. Using its own MiXCR run on the 5' RACE reads, TCRdb lists one record per CDR3 protein. The data show roughly 180,000 distinct CDR3 sequences, with approximately 10% seen just once and approximately 4% held by the top ten. Sequencing used PBMCs or a T cell subset sorted from them (not recorded which). Source of these receptors: a man aged 18 to 29 who had mild COVID-19 (a few samples of this study predate the infection). Cell type and time point are not known.

This clonotype was observed a few times. CDR3 in DNA: TGCAGTCCGTCGAAGGGCAGCAAAGAGACCCAGTACTTC. Translated, it gives CSPSKGSKETQYF. The chain carries TRBV20-1 and TRBJ2-5; D is unclear. The CDR3 covers 13 residues. The V end lost 8 bases, the J end lost 3 bases, and 16 bases lay between the germline ends. Germline assignment: CDR1 DFQATT and CDR2 SNEGSKA (reference sequence).

There are many counts of this clonotype. The genes are TRBV7-2 and TRBJ2-2; D possibly corresponds to TRBD2 (6 bases). Trimming stripped 7 bases from V and 3 bases from J, with 12 bases between. The CDR3 consists of 14 residues. From germline, CDR1 is SGHTA and CDR2 FQGNSA. As DNA, the CDR3 is TGTGCCAGCACCCCATCGGGGGACACCGGGGAGCTGTTTTTT. This translates into CASTPSGDTGELFF.

This clonotype occurred once. This chain connects TRBV20-1 to TRBJ2-3; 15 bases fit TRBD2. Germline CDR1 and CDR2: DFQATT and SNEGSKA (reference sequence). This CDR3 is built from 14 residues. V lost 5 bases to trimming and J lost 6 bases; unmatched junction nucleotides: 3. The CDR3 coding sequence is TGCAGTGCTTGGACTAGCGGGGGGGCCGATACGCAGTATTTT. It codes for CSAWTSGGADTQYF.

This clonotype was detected ten times or more. The J gene is TRBJ1-6, the V gene TRBV5-1; D gene ambiguous. Trimming cost V 0 bases and J 13 bases, with 20 bases left between them. Germline V gives CDR1 SGHRS, CDR2 YFSETQ. CDR3 length equals 16 residues. The CDR3 DNA follows: TGCGCCAGCAGCTTGGCGGTTGCGACGGGGTTGCGGCCCCTCCACTTT. It yields the protein CASSLAVATGLRPLHF.

This clonotype was counted many times. This chain uses TRBV12-3 or TRBV12-4 with TRBJ1-2; D uncertain. Trimming removed 3 bases at V and 8 bases at J, with 4 bases between. The CDR3 sequence is 10 residues long. CDR3 in DNA: TGTGCCAGCAGTTTTTCCGGCTACACCTTC. Translating it yields CASSFSGYTF.

This clonotype was recorded many times. The V and J genes are TRBV10-2 and TRBJ2-1, with 8 nucleotides matching TRBD2. Germline V CDR1 and CDR2: WSHSY, SAAADI. J was trimmed by 4 bases and V by 8 bases; bases with no gene match: 1. The CDR3 runs to 12 residues. The CDR3 sequence: CASRLAYNEQFF. Written as DNA, the CDR3 is TGCGCCAGCCGACTAGCGTACAATGAGCAGTTCTTC.

This clonotype showed up just a few times. The chain has TRBV4-2 and TRBJ1-1; TRBD1 might be the D (5 bases). The germline V gene has CDR1 LGHNA and CDR2 YNFKEQ. V was pared by 5 bases and J by 1 base, with 14 bases between. CDR3 length: 15 amino acids. The CDR3 here is CASSKQPQGNTEAFF. CDR3 DNA sequence: TGTGCCAGCAGCAAGCAACCGCAGGGGAACACTGAAGCTTTCTTT.

This clonotype has only a few counts. V and J are TRBV11-2 and TRBJ2-7; no clear D gene. V was pared by 4 bases and J by 6 bases, with 10 bases between. The germline gives CDR1 SGHAT, CDR2 FQNNGV. This CDR3 is 12 amino acids long. The CDR3 is CASSSTRREQYF. The CDR3 nucleotides are TGTGCCAGCAGCTCCACTCGACGCGAGCAGTACTTC.

The chain links TRBV4-1 to TRBJ2-1, with D uncertain. Trimming removed 1 base at V and 4 bases at J, with 17 bases between. Per the germline V gene, CDR1 is MGHRA and CDR2 is YSYEKL. The CDR3 totals 17 residues. CDR3 nucleotide sequence: TGCGCCAGCAGCCAAGCTTATCGGTTTCGACCGTACAATGAGCAGTTCTTC. The encoded protein is CASSQAYRFRPYNEQFF.

The table lists this clonotype with many counts. V usage is TRBV21-1 and J usage is TRBJ2-7; TRBD1, the table's D call, was not compared with the DNA. TRBV21-1 is a recognized pseudogene. The length of the CDR3 is 16 residues. The CDR3 is CASSKVAGTGVFEQYV. The CDR3 DNA reads TGTGCCAGCAGCAAAGTAGCTGGGACAGGGGTATTCGAGCAGTACGTC.

The chain uses TRBV4-3 and TRBJ2-1, with 7 nucleotides matching TRBD2. This CDR3 spans 20 amino acids. V lost 4 bases to trimming and J lost 2 bases; unmatched junction nucleotides: 20. Germline V gene lookup returns CDR1 LGHNA and CDR2 YSLEER. CDR3 residues: CASSPRRGGVNGPTYNEQFF. The CDR3 DNA sequence: TGCGCCAGCAGCCCTCGACGCGGGGGTGTTAACGGGCCTACCTACAATGAGCAGTTCTTC.

The chain joins TRBV11-2 to TRBJ2-6; possibly TRBD2 for D (6 bases). CDR3 length: 17 amino acids. Trimming shortened V by 2 bases and J by 0 bases, and 11 bases separated the two germline ends. Germline lookup yields CDR1 SGHAT and CDR2 FQNNGV. Here the CDR3 DNA reads TGTGCCAGCAGCTTATTTGGCGGGGACTCTGGGGCCAACGTCCTGACTTTC. Protein sequence: CASSLFGGDSGANVLTF.

This clonotype was observed a handful of times. The rearrangement uses TRBV20-1 and TRBJ1-5; D possibly corresponds to TRBD1 (6 bases). V was shortened by 1 base and J by 7 bases, with 11 bases between the two germline ends. The V gene's germline CDR1 is DFQATT and CDR2 SNEGSKA (reference sequence). This CDR3 has 13 amino acids. CDR3: CSARAGRGQPQHF. DNA for the CDR3: TGCAGTGCTAGAGCGGGCAGGGGACAGCCCCAGCATTTT.

The rearrangement links TRBV20-1 to TRBJ2-5; a possible D gene is TRBD2 (6 bases). V was cut by 3 bases and J by 6 bases, with 14 bases left in between. The length of the CDR3 is 13 residues. Germline CDR1 DFQATT, CDR2 SNEGSKA (reference sequence). This CDR3 reads CSASREMKKTQYF. CDR3 DNA: TGCAGTGCTAGCCGGGAGATGAAAAAGACCCAGTACTTC.

This chain joins TRBV6-5 and TRBJ1-1; TRBD1 matches at 8 bases. Germline V gene data show CDR1 as MNHEY and CDR2 as SVGAGI. V lost 0 bases, J lost 12 bases, and 9 bases stayed unmatched. CDR3 length equals 14 residues. The CDR3 reads CASSYSIYQGASFF. The CDR3 DNA reads TGTGCCAGCAGTTACTCGATATACCAGGGGGCGTCTTTCTTT.

This clonotype has a handful of counts. The chain uses TRBV12-3 or TRBV12-4 and TRBJ2-7; 10 nucleotides align to TRBD2. The ends lost 5 bases at V and 7 bases at J; junction bases unmatched: 8. The CDR3 is 14 amino acids. The CDR3 reads CASSHSGGAWEQYF. Here the CDR3 DNA reads TGTGCCAGCAGTCACAGCGGGGGGGCCTGGGAGCAGTACTTC.

This clonotype appeared a few times. The chain is built from TRBV28 and TRBJ1-6; D unresolved. Per the germline V gene, CDR1 is MDHEN and CDR2 is SYDVKM. V was trimmed by 2 bases and J by 16 bases, leaving 15 bases between them. The CDR3 totals 13 residues. CDR3: CASSLPETPLLHF. The CDR3 DNA follows: TGTGCCAGCAGTTTACCTGAGACTCCCCTGCTCCACTTT.

This clonotype was found many times. The chain joins TRBV12-3 or TRBV12-4 to TRBJ1-5, with D possibly TRBD1 on 6 matching bases. The CDR3 length is 14 residues. V was shortened by 4 bases and J by 6 bases, with 13 bases between the two germline ends. The CDR3 spells CASSSQTGFQPQHF. CDR3 nucleotides: TGTGCCAGCAGTTCCCAGACAGGTTTTCAGCCCCAGCATTTT.